This T cell receptor beta chain was identified in a study of T cells in Graves' hyperthyroidism and ophthalmopathy. Comment on this clonotype: The antigen is undetermined. A read error is possible here, since a much larger clone lies one base away.

Criteria for exclusion of patients were uncontrolled infection, other autoimmune disease, pregnancy or lactation. RNA transcripts gave rise to amplified TCR beta CDR3 regions. Using the HTBI primer set, a first-round RT-PCR was run on the TCR CDR3. TCRdb processed the multiplex PCR reads anew with MiXCR; each CDR3 protein has one entry. The sample yields 500,000 to 550,000 distinct CDR3 sequences, 20% seen once. Regarding the study as a whole: In blood, most of the thyroid clonotypes expanded above 0.001 were also present.

The CDR3 is 13 residues long. The V end was cut by 0 bases, the J end by 8 bases, with 13 bases between. Germline V gene sequence: CDR1 SQVTM, CDR2 ANQGSEA. Sequencing used blood. This TCR was recovered from a man aged 18 to 29 with Graves' hyperthyroidism. The gene calls are TRBV29-1 and TRBJ2-5; unclear D gene. The CDR3 loop reads CSVEDEQWDTQYF. The CDR3 region has the DNA TGCAGCGTTGAAGACGAACAGTGGGATACCCAGTACTTC.